The rows below give T cell receptor beta chains drawn from one sample of a study of chemoradiotherapy in HPV16-positive cancers. Libraries were prepared by immunoSEQ multiplex PCR; TCRdb keeps only in-frame clonotypes and omits some of them. The sample lists about 12,000 clones; approximately 85% were seen once. Sample collection was performed from a patient who underwent chemoradiotherapy. The source is a human donor with HPV-associated anogenital cancer. Both conserved end residues are trimmed from each CDR3. A D gene is named only where the DNA matches it firmly.

TRBD1,TRBV10-3,AISDSGTGVDTQY
-,TRBV19,ASSSGFDQPQH
-,TRBV5-4,ASNRGGNTEAF
-,TRBV10-3,AISEVSNTEAF
-,TRBV4-2,ASSQGPHNSPLH
TRBD1,TRBV28,ASSLSDRRYGYT
-,TRBV19,ASSIEEGNSPLH
-,TRBV7-9,ASISLGGRSYNEQF
TRBD1,TRBV18,ASSRQTGEETQY
TRBD1,TRBV27,ASSRRVGDRGKKSYGYT
-,TRBV2,ASSLQQGSGEKLF
-,TRBV7-9,ASRMSRGDTQY
-,TRBV6-1,ASSEAGPPYNEQF
TRBD1,TRBV15,ATSRDRGNSPLH
TRBD2,TRBV5-1,ASSWRVAGGEETQY
TRBD1,TRBV5-1,ASSLGRGQEDTQY
-,TRBV7-8,ASSLSNYGAF
-,TRBV7-2,ASSLAVRGSEQY
-,TRBV6-6,ASSRGAGLYEKLF
-,TRBV9,ASSVANLGETQY
-,TRBV5-1,ASSLRGRGDEKLF
-,TRBV27,ASSWGGLGNQPQH
-,TRBV21-1,ASSRTGGTYEQY
TRBD1,TRBV27,ASRAGGTYGYT
-,TRBV4-1,ASSQDSQQIYNSPLH
TRBD1,TRBV4-1,ASSQGMGTGAFSNQPQH
TRBD1,TRBV2,ASRGTGKQPQH